A selection of T cell receptor beta chains follows, all from one sample in a study of radiation and T cells in renal cell carcinoma. Sequenced by immunoSEQ multiplex PCR; TCRdb stores in-frame clones only, minus some. This sample yields 140,000 or so clones, of which 86% are seen a single time; about a sixth belongs to the top ten. Here the sequenced sample was blood, taken from a patient whose treatment included radiotherapy and nephrectomy. The receptors stem from a woman aged 50 to 60 with renal cell carcinoma. CDR3s include the opening cysteine and the closing phenylalanine or tryptophan. A D gene is named only where the DNA matches it firmly.

length	V	D	J	CDR3
15	TRBV5-1	NA	TRBJ2-5	CASSSLDSTQETQYF
16	TRBV5-1	NA	TRBJ1-4	CASSPDGPATNEKLFF
15	TRBV9	NA	TRBJ2-1	CASSAGAGAGNEQFF
12	TRBV5-1	NA	TRBJ1-2	CASSPRGDGYTF
14	TRBV7-9	NA	TRBJ1-1	CASSSPGLGTEAFF
15	TRBV9	NA	TRBJ1-1	CASSVDGGVGTEAFF
14	TRBV7-2	TRBD2	TRBJ2-7	CASSLGREGIEQYF
15	TRBV6-5	TRBD1	TRBJ2-7	CASRLLRTGDHEQYF
15	TRBV30	TRBD2	TRBJ2-3	CAWRLGLAGLDTQYF
14	TRBV13	TRBD1	TRBJ2-5	CASSFGTGGETQYF
12	TRBV28	NA	TRBJ2-5	CASAGPQETQYF
15	TRBV5-1	NA	TRBJ2-2	CASSLALSGGGELFF
16	TRBV2	TRBD1	TRBJ1-5	CASSKTGGISNQPQHF
14	TRBV6-5	TRBD2	TRBJ2-7	CASMASGNAYEQYF
15	TRBV5-1	NA	TRBJ1-2	CASSLKGWENYGYTF
13	TRBV19	TRBD1	TRBJ1-1	CASSMGQGFEAFF
13	TRBV29-1	TRBD1	TRBJ1-4	CSAQGRTNEKLFF
15	TRBV27	NA	TRBJ1-6	CASSLLGPRDSPLHF
15	TRBV7-2	TRBD2	TRBJ2-7	CASSLLAGVAYEQYF
12	TRBV19	NA	TRBJ1-2	CASSDRNYGYTF
13	TRBV11-2	TRBD1	TRBJ1-6	CASSPGGKLPLHF
17	TRBV9	NA	TRBJ2-1	CASSVEGGEHSYNEQFF
15	TRBV5-1	NA	TRBJ2-2	CASSIGQSRGGELFF
12	TRBV2	NA	TRBJ2-7	CASSGNGYEQYF
17	TRBV4-1	NA	TRBJ2-1	CASSQAPGEATYNEQFF
14	TRBV6-5	NA	TRBJ1-6	CASSPGRLFSPLHF
16	TRBV13	NA	TRBJ1-4	CASSPREDAPNEKLFF
15	TRBV11-2	TRBD1	TRBJ1-2	CASSTPRGMRDGYTF
18	TRBV6-4	NA	TRBJ1-1	CASSDYSQNGLLNTEAFF
14	TRBV2	TRBD1	TRBJ2-3	CASSADRGTDTQYF
16	TRBV9	NA	TRBJ2-7	CASSVAPSPSSYEQYF
14	TRBV6-1	TRBD1	TRBJ1-4	CATQTGATNEKLFF
11	TRBV10-3	NA	TRBJ1-2	CAISPGDGYTF
18	TRBV6-1	TRBD2	TRBJ2-3	CASSEAAGLAGSFGTQYF
12	TRBV2	NA	TRBJ1-1	CASSGDPTGAFF
16	TRBV19	TRBD1	TRBJ1-1	CASKTGGEERNTEAFF
16	TRBV4-3	TRBD1	TRBJ1-4	CASSQAPTGTNEKLFF
14	TRBV5-4	NA	TRBJ1-1	CASSLGEAGTEAFF
11	TRBV28	NA	TRBJ1-4	CASSPDFRLFF
15	TRBV6-5	TRBD2	TRBJ2-1	CASIPGLAGSNEQFF
16	TRBV5-1	NA	TRBJ1-2	CASRQQAGAPNYGYTF
19	TRBV2	TRBD1	TRBJ1-3	CASNYHYPTRGLSGNTIYF
13	TRBV19	NA	TRBJ2-3	CASSISGADTQYF
14	TRBV5-1	NA	TRBJ1-3	CASSFGKFGNTIYF
12	TRBV28	NA	TRBJ1-1	CATRWGGLEAFF
15	TRBV28	TRBD1	TRBJ1-6	CASSPGQGVYSPLHF
14	TRBV5-1	NA	TRBJ2-3	CASSLAGSSDTQYF
13	TRBV6-6	TRBD1	TRBJ1-2	CAGSTGNGYGYTF
14	TRBV28	NA	TRBJ1-4	CASSLGGDNEKLFF
14	TRBV10-3	TRBD2	TRBJ2-7	CAIRPGLASYEQYF
12	TRBV5-4	NA	TRBJ1-1	CASSLPQGGAFF
16	TRBV28	TRBD1	TRBJ2-2	CASRHTGTGDTGELFF
17	TRBV7-9	NA	TRBJ2-5	CASSKRTGPGQSETQYF
15	TRBV7-8	TRBD1	TRBJ1-2	CASSLVGGGDYGYTF
15	TRBV7-2	NA	TRBJ1-5	CASSLVWGSNQPQHF
16	TRBV7-2	NA	TRBJ1-3	CASSWGAGNLGNTIYF
15	TRBV5-1	NA	TRBJ2-5	CASSLEGPGRETQYF
15	TRBV11-2	TRBD2	TRBJ2-1	CASSLATGTRSEQFF
16	TRBV28	NA	TRBJ1-2	CASNPGGEQQDYGYTF